A selection of T cell receptor beta chains follows, all from one sample in a study of T cells in Graves' hyperthyroidism and ophthalmopathy. TCRdb reprocessed the multiplex PCR reads with MiXCR, giving one entry per CDR3 protein. The sample has about 560,000 distinct CDR3 sequences, around 17% seen once. The sequenced sample consisted of blood. These receptors were collected from a woman in her late teens or twenties with Graves' hyperthyroidism. The conserved cysteine and the conserved F or W are not part of the CDR3 here.

j_call	v_call	cdr3_aa
TRBJ1-2	TRBV10-3	AISEQPSPANYGYT
TRBJ2-1	TRBV6-2/TRBV6-3	ASSYTSGVGNGQF
TRBJ1-1	TRBV18	ASSPSWNPNTEAF
TRBJ2-3	TRBV4-3	ASSQDLAGGPDTQY
TRBJ1-5	TRBV6-2/TRBV6-3	ASSYLAGPIQPQH
TRBJ2-3	TRBV6-5	ASSYERDLTDTQY
TRBJ2-2	TRBV2	ASSETGGNTGELF
TRBJ1-2	TRBV4-3	ASSQDRGRANYGYT
TRBJ2-7	TRBV6-1	ASRADRVPYEQY
TRBJ2-7	TRBV20-1	SAIRGRHEQY
TRBJ2-7	TRBV5-1	ASSLVADAYEQY
TRBJ2-2	TRBV20-1	SARGLAEHTGELF
TRBJ2-5	TRBV6-1	ASRAPGTQETQY
TRBJ2-7	TRBV11-3	ASSWKTGWIYEQY
TRBJ2-7	TRBV19	ASSGTLAYEQY
TRBJ2-2	TRBV7-2	ASSLAGTQNTGELF
TRBJ2-2	TRBV2	ASKHQGDTGELF
TRBJ1-1	TRBV7-2	ASSAAPPGGIGTEAF
TRBJ2-1	TRBV5-1	ASSLLFGGINNEQF
TRBJ1-4	TRBV7-9	ASSPGIATNEKLF
TRBJ1-1	TRBV7-2	ASTTPGPGTEAF
TRBJ2-1	TRBV20-1	SAREAPNEQF
TRBJ2-5	TRBV9	ASSVEATQETQY
TRBJ2-6	TRBV20-1	SARVKAPGANVLT
TRBJ1-1	TRBV12-3/TRBV12-4	ASSSGQGTTEAF
TRBJ1-1	TRBV20-1	SVRGMNTEAF
TRBJ2-1	TRBV28	ASTPDSNNEQF
TRBJ2-3	TRBV19	ASRTTGFADTQY
TRBJ2-1	TRBV11-2	ASSFPPGSDNEQF
TRBJ2-3	TRBV2	ASSLTSAPRTDTQY
TRBJ1-5	TRBV12-3/TRBV12-4	ASSFSVHSNQPQH
TRBJ1-1	TRBV9	ASSPGSRDTEAF